These 28 T cell receptor beta chains originate from one sample sequenced in a study of OX40 agonist ivuxolimab in advanced cancers. Profiling relied on immunoSEQ multiplex PCR, and the TCRdb table lists in-frame clones only, not all of them. The sample shows roughly 56,000 clones, roughly 84% of them seen only once. Sequenced material: CD4+ or CD8+ T cells sorted from blood, taken in a trial of the OX40 agonist ivuxolimab. The receptors stem from an adult with an advanced solid tumor such as melanoma, head and neck, liver or kidney cancer.

The V gene is TRBV7-9, the J gene TRBJ2-7, with D possibly matching TRBD2 (6 bases). Germline CDR1 SEHNR, CDR2 FQNEAQ (reference sequence). The V end was cut by 3 bases, the J end by 2 bases, with 14 bases between. The CDR3 runs to 15 residues. CDR3 amino acids: CASSLGGQWAYEQYF. The CDR3 DNA reads as TGTGCCAGCAGCTTGGGGGGTCAGTGGGCCTACGAGCAGTACTTC.

V usage is TRBV6-1 and J usage is TRBJ2-5; D may be TRBD2 (6 bases). Germline lookup yields CDR1 MNHNS and CDR2 SASEGT. Trimming took 2 bases from V and 4 from J, leaving 11 bases between them. The CDR3 is made up of 14 amino acids. The CDR3 coding sequence is TGTGCCAGCAGTGAAATTGGGGGAGGAGAGACCCAGTACTTC. Translating it yields CASSEIGGGETQYF.

The chain couples TRBV28 to TRBJ2-7; 8 nucleotides align to TRBD2. CDR3 length: 13 amino acids. The germline V gene has CDR1 MDHEN and CDR2 SYDVKM. After removal of 8 bases from V and 7 bases from J, the junction contained 10 bases not matched to a gene. CDR3 in DNA: TGTGCCAGCTTTCGACCCGCGGGGGGAGAGCAGTACTTC. It translates to CASFRPAGGEQYF.

J is TRBJ2-1 and V is TRBV6-5; D call uncertain. The length of the CDR3 is 14 residues. Trimming stripped 0 bases from V and 4 bases from J, with 7 bases between. Germline loops: CDR1 MNHEY, CDR2 SVGAGI. CDR3 nucleotide sequence: TGTGCCAGCAGTTACTCGGCCCAATACAATGAGCAGTTCTTC. Protein product: CASSYSAQYNEQFF.

CDR3 nucleotides: TGCAGCCCAAGACCGGGACTATTGACCTACGAGCAGTACTTC. Its protein product is CSPRPGLLTYEQYF. The rearrangement joins TRBV29-1 to TRBJ2-7, with TRBD2 matching 7 bases. The CDR3 is made up of 14 amino acids. Germline V CDR1 and CDR2: SQVTM, ANQGSEA. J was trimmed by 2 bases and V by 8 bases; bases with no gene match: 12.

V and J are TRBV14 and TRBJ2-1; D is perhaps TRBD2 (5 bases). The length of the CDR3 is 16 residues. Deletions cut 2 bases from V and 2 bases from J, with 13 bases between. Looked up from germline, CDR1 is SGHDN and CDR2 is FVKESK. CDR3 sequence: CASSQQVLVPYNEQFF. The DNA of the CDR3 is TGTGCCAGCAGCCAACAAGTACTAGTTCCCTACAATGAGCAGTTCTTC.

The rearrangement links TRBV2 to TRBJ2-1, with TRBD1 identical over 7 bases. Germline V gene data show CDR1 as SNHLY and CDR2 as FYNNEI. The CDR3 consists of 13 residues. V was pared by 6 bases and J by 7 bases, with 6 bases of the junction left unmatched. CDR3 sequence (DNA): TGTGCCAGCAGAGAGGACAGGTTGAATGAGCAGTTCTTC. Translation gives CASREDRLNEQFF.

The V call is TRBV6-6, the J call TRBJ2-1; possible D gene TRBD2, 6 bases. Trimming pared 1 base from V and 7 bases from J, leaving 8 bases between. The CDR3 spans 13 residues. Germline CDR1 is MNHNY and CDR2 is SVGAGI (reference sequence). CDR3 DNA: TGTGCCAGCAGTTACTTGCGGGGTAATGAGCAGTTCTTC. Its protein is CASSYLRGNEQFF.

The chain links TRBV5-8 to TRBJ2-7; D might be TRBD1 (5 bases). V was pared by 6 bases and J by 2 bases, with 12 bases between. Germline values: CDR1 SGHTS, CDR2 YDEGEE. This CDR3 region has 13 residues. The CDR3 loop reads CASTSPGTYEQYF. The CDR3 nucleotides read TGTGCCAGCACCAGCCCAGGGACCTACGAGCAGTACTTC.

The chain is built from TRBV6-1 and TRBJ1-5; D is unclear. Germline CDR1 and CDR2: MNHNS and SASEGT. Trimming cost V 6 bases and J 3 bases, with 9 bases left between them. The CDR3 length is 13 residues. The CDR3 sequence is CASSREDNQPQHF. In nucleotides, the CDR3 is TGTGCCAGCAGCCGGGAAGACAATCAGCCCCAGCATTTT.

The chain joins TRBV7-8 to TRBJ1-1; possibly TRBD1 for D (6 bases). The CDR3 sequence is 15 residues long. CDR1 and CDR2 from the germline V gene are SGHVS and FQNEAQ. The V gene lost 4 bases and the J gene lost 4 bases, with 16 bases spanning the gap. The CDR3 nucleotides read TGTGCCAGCAGCTACTACAGGGCAGTGGGCACTGAAGCTTTCTTT. Translated, it gives CASSYYRAVGTEAFF.

CDR3 amino acids: CASSDPGTGDEKLFF. CDR3 nucleotides: TGTGCCAGCAGCGATCCCGGGACAGGGGATGAAAAACTGTTTTTT. The chain joins TRBV9 to TRBJ1-4, with 10 positions matching TRBD1. Germline CDR1 reads SGDLS; CDR2 reads YYNGEE. This CDR3 contains 15 residues. V lost 3 bases and J lost 6; bases outside the gene matches: 5. The complete variable domain, with remaining parts taken from reference TRBV9 and TRBJ1-4, reads DSGVTQTPKHLITATGQRVTLRCSPRSGDLSVYWYQQSLDQGLQFLIQYYNGEERAKGNILERFSAQQFPDLHSELNLSSLELGDSALYFCASSDPGTGDEKLFFGSGTQLSVL.

The chain carries TRBV15 and TRBJ1-2, with D uncertain. The CDR3 spans 19 residues. CDR1 LNHNV and CDR2 YYDKDF come from the germline V gene (reference sequence). V shed 2 bases and J shed 1 base, with 23 bases lying between them. CDR3 sequence: CATSRSFLGRTGGNYGYTF. DNA of the CDR3: TGTGCCACCAGCAGAAGCTTTCTAGGGCGGACGGGAGGTAACTATGGCTACACCTTC.

This chain connects TRBV7-3 to TRBJ2-2, with D maybe TRBD2 (6 bases). The CDR3 extends over 17 amino acids. Germline CDR1 SGHTA, CDR2 FQGTGA. Trimming removed 1 base at V and 1 base at J, with 13 bases between. In DNA, the CDR3 is TGTGCCAGCAGCTTAAAGGGAGGAGAGGGGAACACCGGGGAGCTGTTTTTT. Residues: CASSLKGGEGNTGELFF.

This rearrangement joins TRBV2 to TRBJ1-5, with 7 nucleotides matching TRBD1. V trimming: 5 bases; J trimming: 5 bases; junction bases outside the gene matches: 6. The CDR3 extends over 14 amino acids. Germline CDR1 is SNHLY and CDR2 is FYNNEI. CDR3 amino acids: CASSPPGQHQPQHF. CDR3 sequence (DNA): TGTGCCAGCAGTCCTCCGGGACAGCATCAGCCCCAGCATTTT.

V gene TRBV7-8 combines with J gene TRBJ2-2; unclear D gene. The length of the CDR3 is 18 residues. Trimming left V 5 bases short and J 6 bases short, with 25 bases between. The V gene's germline CDR1 is SGHVS and CDR2 FQNEAQ. CDR3 in DNA: TGTGCCAGCAGCCGCCGCGCATATGGGGTAATAGTGGCCGGGGAGCTGTTTTTT. As protein: CASSRRAYGVIVAGELFF.

This sequence joins TRBV19 and TRBJ2-3, with a tentative D call TRBD2 (6 bases). The CDR3 has 12 residues. The V and J ends lost 8 bases and 4 bases respectively, with 10 bases between them. Germline CDR1 reads LNHDA; CDR2 reads SQIVND (reference sequence). The CDR3 bases are TGTGCCAGTTCGAGGGAGGCAGATACGCAGTATTTT. Protein sequence: CASSREADTQYF. Variable domain in full (rest from reference TRBV19 and TRBJ2-3): DGGITQSPKYLFRKEGQNVTLSCEQNLNHDAMYWYRQDPGQGLRLIYYSQIVNDFQKGDIAEGYSVSREKKESFPLTVTSAQKNPTAFYLCASSREADTQYFGPGTRLTVL.

In this sample, this clone turned up once. This rearrangement joins TRBV28 to TRBJ2-1; D unclear. The CDR3 sequence is 15 residues long. The germline gives CDR1 MDHEN, CDR2 SYDVKM. With 2 bases removed from V and 0 bases from J, the gap between germline ends came to 8 bases. CDR3 sequence: CASSLGSSSYNEQFF. The CDR3 bases are TGTGCCAGCAGTTTAGGATCCAGCTCCTACAATGAGCAGTTCTTC.

This chain links TRBV19 with TRBJ2-2, with TRBD2 matching 7 bases. Per germline, CDR1 LNHDA and CDR2 SQIVND (reference sequence). There are 16 residues in the CDR3. V shed 2 bases, J shed 4 bases, and the junction held 7 bases outside the gene matches. The CDR3 region has the DNA TGTGCCAGTAGTATACGCCTAGCGGTGACCACCGGGGAGCTGTTTTTT. It yields the protein CASSIRLAVTTGELFF.

This clone appeared a single time. The chain carries TRBV4-1 and TRBJ1-2; tentative D call: TRBD1 (5 bases). This CDR3 comprises 14 residues. V was trimmed by 1 base and J by 4 bases, leaving 10 bases between them. Germline V gives CDR1 MGHRA, CDR2 YSYEKL. The CDR3 DNA sequence: TGCGCCAGCAGCCAAGGGGACGGATCCTATGGCTACACCTTC. Translation: CASSQGDGSYGYTF.

The V and J genes are TRBV19 and TRBJ1-2; the D is unclear. V was pared by 10 bases and J by 1 base, with 16 bases between. The CDR3 loop spans 14 amino acids. The germline gives CDR1 LNHDA, CDR2 SQIVND (reference sequence). The chain's CDR3 is CAKTEKVINYGYTF. In DNA, the CDR3 is TGTGCCAAAACTGAGAAAGTTATTAACTATGGCTACACCTTC.

The J gene is TRBJ2-2, the V gene TRBV7-6; the D gene is possibly TRBD1 (7 bases). In germline, CDR1 is SGHVS, CDR2 FNYEAQ. The CDR3 is made up of 14 amino acids. Trimming took 5 bases from V and 5 from J, leaving 12 bases between them. The CDR3 region is CASSRRGETGELFF. The CDR3, as DNA: TGTGCCAGCAGCCGCAGGGGGGAAACCGGGGAGCTGTTTTTT.

The chain combines TRBV28 with TRBJ2-7; 9 bases are a match to TRBD1. The CDR3 extends over 14 amino acids. From germline, CDR1 is MDHEN and CDR2 SYDVKM. V lost 5 bases, J lost 3 bases, and 5 bases stayed unmatched. DNA of the CDR3: TGTGCCAGCAGTCAACAGACAGGGGGCTACGAGCAGTACTTC. Translating gives CASSQQTGGYEQYF.

The genes are TRBV7-3 and TRBJ2-1, with D possibly TRBD1 on 6 matching bases. The CDR3 runs to 14 residues. The V and J ends lost 3 bases and 0 bases respectively, with 6 bases between them. Germline V gives CDR1 SGHTA, CDR2 FQGTGA. CDR3 residues: CASSLDSSYNEQFF. DNA for the CDR3: TGTGCCAGCAGCTTGGACAGCTCCTACAATGAGCAGTTCTTC.

The chain has TRBV11-3 and TRBJ2-1; D may correspond to TRBD1 or TRBD2 (5 bases each). The CDR3 consists of 16 residues. The V gene lost 4 bases and the J gene lost 4 bases, with 17 bases spanning the gap. Germline V lookup: CDR1 SGHNT, CDR2 YENEEA. In nucleotides, the CDR3 is TGTGCCAGCAGCTCGGCTGGGACCCTCCCGTACAATGAGCAGTTCTTC. As protein: CASSSAGTLPYNEQFF. Complete variable domain (other parts from reference TRBV11-3 and TRBJ2-1): EAGVVQSPRYKIIEKKQPVAFWCNPISGHNTLYWYLQNLGQGPELLIRYENEEAVDDSQLPKDRFSAERLKGVDSTLKIQPAELGDSAVYLCASSSAGTLPYNEQFFGPGTRLTVL.

The chain employs TRBV6-1 and TRBJ1-1; D is uncertain. Germline-derived CDR1 and CDR2 are MNHNS and SASEGT. Trimming pared 3 bases from V and 4 bases from J, leaving 15 bases between. The CDR3 has 15 amino acids. CDR3 amino acids: CASSELHTAGTEAFF. DNA of the CDR3: TGTGCCAGCAGTGAGTTACACACGGCGGGCACTGAAGCTTTCTTT.

The DNA for the CDR3 is TGTGCCAGCAGTTCTCGACGGGGAATCGGAAGGATGCCCCAGCATTTT. Protein product: CASSSRRGIGRMPQHF. This chain connects TRBV28 to TRBJ1-5; no clear D. V lost 4 bases to trimming and J lost 9 bases, with 22 bases between them. CDR1 is MDHEN, CDR2 SYDVKM, per germline. The CDR3 is 16 amino acids.

The V call is TRBV7-2, the J call TRBJ1-6, with D possibly matching TRBD1 (5 bases). Germline-derived CDR1 and CDR2 are SGHTA and FQGNSA. Trimming left V 1 base short and J 4 bases short, with 8 bases between. The CDR3 runs to 15 residues. CDR3 region: CASSLVDNYNSPLHF. CDR3 DNA: TGTGCCAGCAGCTTAGTGGACAATTATAATTCACCCCTCCACTTT.